A single sample is the source of the 14 T cell receptor beta chains below, sequenced in a study of identical twins. TCRdb used MiXCR to reprocess the 5' RACE reads, holding one entry per CDR3 protein. The sample lists under 350,000 distinct CDR3 sequences; roughly 9.7% were seen once. The sample was also linked to a second study, of yellow fever vaccine responses in identical twins.

Input material: CD8+ T cells sorted from blood. The receptor set was obtained from a woman in her late teens or twenties in good health.

This chain joins TRBV20-1 and TRBJ2-5; D remains ambiguous. V was clipped by 2 bases and J by 2 bases, with 9 bases between them. From germline, CDR1 is DFQATT and CDR2 SNEGSKA (reference sequence). The CDR3 sequence is 13 residues long. The chain's CDR3 is CSARRPGQETQYF. The DNA for the CDR3 is TGCAGTGCTAGAAGGCCTGGGCAAGAGACCCAGTACTTC.

The J gene is TRBJ2-2, the V gene TRBV7-9; D gene uncertain. The germline V and J ends were trimmed by 5 bases and 6 bases, with 10 bases remaining between them. CDR1 and CDR2 (germline): SEHNR, FQNEAQ (reference sequence). This CDR3 contains 13 residues. CDR3 sequence (DNA): TGTGCCAGCAGCCAGCCTGCGTCCGGGGAGCTGTTTTTT. Amino acids: CASSQPASGELFF. The full variable domain, with the rest looked up from reference TRBV7-9 and TRBJ2-2, is DTGVSQNPRHKITKRGQNVTFRCDPISEHNRLYWYRQTLGQGPEFLTYFQNEAQLEKSRLLSDRFSAERPKGSFSTLEIQRTEQGDSAMYLCASSQPASGELFFGEGSRLTVL.

This clonotype was observed a few times. The V and J genes are TRBV7-3 and TRBJ1-1; the match to TRBD1 covers 9 bases. This CDR3 is 13 amino acids long. V shed 6 bases and J 3 bases; nucleotides not matched to a gene: 2. The germline CDR1 and CDR2 sequences are SGHTA and FQGTGA. DNA for the CDR3: TGTGCCAGCAGGAGGACAGGGGACACTGAAGCTTTCTTT. Translating gives CASRRTGDTEAFF.

Only a few counts were recorded for this clonotype. V and J are TRBV30 and TRBJ2-1, with D hard to call. This CDR3 spans 13 amino acids. V was trimmed by 4 bases and J by 4 bases, leaving 11 bases between them. In germline, CDR1 is GTSNPN, CDR2 SVGIG (reference sequence). This CDR3 is CAWKGGVYNEQFF. In nucleotides, the CDR3 is TGTGCCTGGAAGGGCGGAGTGTACAATGAGCAGTTCTTC.

In this sample, this clonotype turned up many times. The chain uses TRBV29-1 and TRBJ2-5; D may match TRBD1 or TRBD2 (5 bases each). V was cut by 7 bases and J by 12 bases, with 18 bases left in between. Germline V gene sequence: CDR1 SQVTM, CDR2 ANQGSEA. There are 11 residues in the CDR3. The CDR3 region has the DNA TGCAGCGGGGACGATAGCGCAGGAGAGTACTTC. Protein: CSGDDSAGEYF.

This rearrangement joins TRBV20-1 to TRBJ2-7; 12 nucleotides align to TRBD2. The V and J ends lost 6 bases and 4 bases, in that order; junction bases with no gene match: 4. Germline lookup yields CDR1 DFQATT and CDR2 SNEGSKA (reference sequence). The CDR3 covers 13 residues. CDR3 DNA: TGCAGTGCACGACTAGCGGGGGAGTACGAGCAGTACTTC. This encodes CSARLAGEYEQYF.

The rearrangement joins TRBV6-5 to TRBJ2-1; D may be TRBD2 (5 bases). The germline CDR1 and CDR2 sequences are MNHEY and SVGAGI. Trimming took off 0 bases at V and 1 base at J, with 13 bases between the two ends. This CDR3 spans 17 amino acids. The CDR3 nucleotides are TGTGCCAGCAGTTACTCAATCGGGGAATCGTCCTACAATGAGCAGTTCTTC. Translating it yields CASSYSIGESSYNEQFF.

This clonotype has ten or more counts. This sequence joins TRBV29-1 and TRBJ2-1; D might be TRBD2 (5 bases). This CDR3 comprises 15 residues. V was shortened by 3 bases and J by 5 bases, with 17 bases between the two germline ends. Germline assignment: CDR1 SQVTM and CDR2 ANQGSEA. The CDR3 spells CSVDRTEGENNEQFF. The CDR3 DNA follows: TGCAGCGTTGATCGAACAGAGGGAGAAAACAATGAGCAGTTCTTC.

The V and J genes are TRBV20-1 and TRBJ1-6, with TRBD1 matching over 10 bases. Germline CDR1 DFQATT, CDR2 SNEGSKA (reference sequence). Trimming at V came to 3 bases and at J to 9 bases, leaving 8 bases not matched to a gene. The CDR3 is 15 residues long. This CDR3 is CSASPPGQGSSPLHF. Here the CDR3 DNA reads TGCAGTGCTAGCCCACCGGGACAGGGGAGTTCACCCCTCCACTTT.

At least ten counts were recorded for this clonotype. The chain employs TRBV10-3 and TRBJ2-3; the match to TRBD1 covers 7 bases. The CDR3 length is 15 residues. With V trimmed by 2 bases and J by 5 bases, 7 bases remained unmatched. Germline lookup yields CDR1 ENHRY and CDR2 SYGVKD. The CDR3: CAISEARQGGDTQYF. CDR3 in DNA: TGTGCCATCAGTGAGGCCAGACAGGGCGGAGATACGCAGTATTTT.

This clonotype was seen many times. CDR3 sequence: CASSLGNQVTEAFF. CDR3 nucleotide sequence: TGTGCCAGCAGCTTGGGTAATCAGGTAACTGAAGCTTTCTTT. The J gene is TRBJ1-1, the V gene TRBV5-5; D is undetermined. Germline CDR1 and CDR2: SGHKS and YYEKEE (reference sequence). The CDR3 extends over 14 amino acids. V was clipped by 0 bases and J by 5 bases, with 11 bases between them.

This clonotype came up many times. The chain is built from TRBV28 and TRBJ2-3; 10 nucleotides align to TRBD2. Unmatched junction bases numbered 11, after V lost 3 bases and J lost 2 bases. This CDR3 region has 18 residues. Germline CDR1 reads MDHEN; CDR2 reads SYDVKM. CDR3 sequence reads: CASSLPASGSYNTDTQYF. The CDR3 DNA reads TGTGCCAGCAGTTTGCCGGCTAGCGGGAGCTACAACACAGATACGCAGTATTTT.

In its sample, this clonotype was seen a few times. CDR3 residues: CASSVGGVGETQYF. For the CDR3, the DNA is TGTGCCAGCAGCGTAGGAGGGGTGGGAGAGACCCAGTACTTC. This sequence joins TRBV9 and TRBJ2-5; D tentatively fits TRBD1 or TRBD2 (5 bases each). V was clipped by 0 bases and J by 4 bases, with 10 bases between them. CDR1 is SGDLS and CDR2 is YYNGEE in the germline V gene. This CDR3 spans 14 amino acids.

This clonotype has only a few counts. The chain is built from TRBV9 and TRBJ1-2; 9 bases match TRBD1. The germline gives CDR1 SGDLS, CDR2 YYNGEE. V dropped 7 bases and J dropped 7; count of bases not matched to a gene: 2. The CDR3 has 11 amino acids. The CDR3 region is CASATGGGYTF. As DNA, the CDR3 is TGTGCCAGCGCGACAGGGGGTGGCTACACCTTC.